In its sample, the clone carrying this T cell receptor beta chain was seen a few times. Unique molecular identifiers were present in the TCR beta cDNA libraries. TCRdb recomputed calls from the PCR reads with MiXCR, one row per CDR3 protein. The table records under 200,000 distinct CDR3 sequences, about 34% of them present only once. This record comes from a study of post-analysis software for immune sequencing data. Germline lookup yields CDR1 DFQATT and CDR2 SNEGSKA (reference sequence). V lost 5 bases, J lost 5 bases, and 19 bases lay in between. This CDR3 has 14 residues. This TCR was sampled from a girl aged 5 to 17 with multiple sclerosis. The V call is TRBV20-1, the J call TRBJ2-7, with D possibly TRBD1 on 5 matching bases. The sequences come from blood, collected after autologous hematopoietic stem cell transplantation. The CDR3 sequence is CSAPHVDSFHEQYF. Written as DNA, the CDR3 is TGCAGTGCTCCCCACGTCGACAGTTTCCACGAGCAGTACTTC.